This T cell receptor (beta chain) appears in the sequencing data of a study of Graves' ophthalmopathy and Graves' hyperthyroidism. The V end was cut by 3 bases, the J end by 6 bases, with 6 bases between. Germline V gene lookup returns CDR1 SGHTA and CDR2 FQGNSA. CDR3 length equals 13 residues. Certain patients, namely those with other autoimmune diseases, uncontrolled infections, pregnancy or lactation, were excluded. In its sample, this clonotype was seen once. Amplification of the TCR beta CDR3 regions used RNA transcripts (as template). RT-PCR with HTBI primers came first, then second-round multiplex PCR. MiXCR was run by TCRdb on the multiplex PCR reads, yielding one entry per CDR3 protein. The sample records 500,000 to 800,000 distinct CDR3 sequences, about 40% being singletons.

The chain has TRBV7-2 and TRBJ1-6, with D uncertain. The TCR comes from an adult man with Graves' ophthalmopathy. The material sequenced was peripheral blood. For the CDR3, the DNA is TGTGCCAGCAGCTTCGCCAGTAATTCACCCCTCCACTTT. It yields the protein CASSFASNSPLHF. Complete variable domain (other parts from reference TRBV7-2 and TRBJ1-6): GAGVSQSPSNKVTEKGKDVELRCDPISGHTALYWYRQSLGQGLEFLIYFQGNSAPDKSGLPSDRFSAERTGGSVSTLTIQRTQQEDSAVYLCASSFASNSPLHFGNGTRLTVT.